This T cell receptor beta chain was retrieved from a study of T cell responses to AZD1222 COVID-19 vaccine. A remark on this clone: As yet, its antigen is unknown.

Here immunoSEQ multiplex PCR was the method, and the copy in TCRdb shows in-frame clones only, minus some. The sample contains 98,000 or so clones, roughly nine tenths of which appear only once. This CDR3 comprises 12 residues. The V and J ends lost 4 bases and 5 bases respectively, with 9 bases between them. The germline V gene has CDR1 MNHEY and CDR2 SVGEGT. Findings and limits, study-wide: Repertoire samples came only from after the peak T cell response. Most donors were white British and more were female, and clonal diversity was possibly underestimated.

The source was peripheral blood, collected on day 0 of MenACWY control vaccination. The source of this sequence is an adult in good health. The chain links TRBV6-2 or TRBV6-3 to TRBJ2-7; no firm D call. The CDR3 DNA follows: TGTGCCAGCAGTTTGCTCGGGCACGAGCAGTACTTC. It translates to CASSLLGHEQYF.